The rows below give T cell receptor beta chains drawn from one sample of a study of blood T cell repertoires in COVID-19. Using immunoSEQ multiplex PCR, the repertoire was profiled, and TCRdb retains in-frame clones only, with some absent. The table lists about 200,000 clones, just over 85% of them singletons. Input material: peripheral blood. The receptors originated from an elderly man with acute or convalescent COVID-19. CDR3s include the opening cysteine and the closing phenylalanine or tryptophan. The order of the fields is D gene, J gene, V gene, clone size, CDR3 protein, CDR3 DNA. D genes are given only for firm matches. Some rows mark clone size as missing; the rest say once, few, many or name a class of expanded clone.

TRBD2	TRBJ2-1	TRBV9	.	CASSDEGGQYNEQFF	TGTGCCAGCAGCGACGAGGGAGGGCAGTACAATGAGCAGTTCTTC
.	TRBJ2-7	TRBV18	.	CASSPPGAESYEQYF	TGTGCCAGCTCACCACCGGGGGCAGAATCCTACGAGCAGTACTTC
TRBD2	TRBJ2-1	TRBV27	once	CASSLFGTSNDEQFF	TGTGCCAGCAGTCTTTTCGGGACTAGCAACGATGAGCAGTTCTTC
.	TRBJ1-1	TRBV10-1	.	CASSETSVKFF	TGCGCCAGCAGTGAAACTTCGGTGAAGTTCTTT
.	TRBJ2-3	TRBV7-2	.	CASSLVGQTTDTQYF	TGTGCCAGCAGCTTAGTAGGACAGACCACAGATACGCAGTATTTT
TRBD1	TRBJ1-5	TRBV2	.	CASSEFRTGGNQPQHF	TGTGCCAGCAGTGAATTCCGGACAGGGGGCAATCAGCCCCAGCATTTT
.	TRBJ2-7	TRBV10-1	.	CASSPGGGGSGQYF	TGCGCCAGCAGCCCCGGGGGCGGCGGGAGTGGGCAGTACTTC
.	TRBJ2-5	TRBV7-3	.	CASSFKGRLGVETQYF	TGTGCCAGCAGCTTTAAAGGTCGGCTAGGAGTAGAGACCCAGTACTTC
.	TRBJ1-2	TRBV20-1	.	CSATLNYGYTF	TGCAGTGCTACCTTAAACTATGGCTACACCTTC
TRBD1	TRBJ2-7	TRBV15	.	CATSRGQGAYEQYF	TGTGCCACCAGCAGGGGACAGGGGGCCTACGAGCAGTACTTC
.	TRBJ2-3	TRBV7-3	.	CATSRDSTDTQYF	TGTGCCACGTCCAGGGATAGCACAGATACGCAGTATTTT
TRBD1	TRBJ1-2	TRBV14	.	CASSQRQGDGYTF	TGTGCCAGCAGCCAGCGACAGGGTGATGGCTACACCTTC
TRBD2	TRBJ2-3	TRBV3-1/TRBV3-2	.	CASRLASTDTQYF	TGTGCCAGTAGACTAGCGAGCACAGATACGCAGTATTTT
TRBD2	TRBJ2-1	TRBV11-2	.	CASSGGTSGRGDEQFF	TGTGCCAGCAGCGGAGGGACTAGCGGGAGGGGGGATGAGCAGTTCTTC
TRBD1	TRBJ1-2	TRBV4-3	.	CASSQDLAGGLGYTF	TGCGCCAGCAGCCAAGATTTGGCAGGGGGCTTGGGCTACACCTTC
.	TRBJ2-1	TRBV18	.	CASSPPLRGRNEQFF	TGTGCCAGCTCACCCCCTCTCCGCGGCCGTAATGAGCAGTTCTTC
.	TRBJ1-2	TRBV23-1	.	CASTPLDIRHGYTF	TGCGCCAGCACCCCTCTTGACATCAGGCATGGCTACACCTTC
.	TRBJ2-3	TRBV14	.	CASSRLRTDTQYF	TGTGCCAGCAGCCGACTACGTACAGATACGCAGTATTTT
.	TRBJ1-6	TRBV30	few	CAWSEYMRSPLHF	TGTGCCTGGAGTGAGTACATGAGGTCACCCCTCCACTTT
.	TRBJ2-3	TRBV2	.	CASRQGITDTQYF	TGTGCCAGCAGACAGGGCATCACAGATACGCAGTATTTT
TRBD2	TRBJ2-1	TRBV4-2	.	CASSQELAGYNEQFF	TGTGCCAGCAGCCAAGAATTAGCGGGGTACAATGAGCAGTTCTTC
TRBD1	TRBJ1-4	TRBV5-5	once	CASSLSRQGGPWEKLFF	TGTGCCAGCAGCTTGTCTAGACAGGGGGGCCCATGGGAAAAACTGTTTTTT
.	TRBJ2-1	TRBV6-5	.	CASRTGAFNEQFF	TGTGCCAGCAGGACGGGAGCATTCAATGAGCAGTTCTTC
TRBD2	TRBJ2-5	TRBV5-5	.	CASSSRGLAETQYF	TGTGCCAGCAGCTCCCGGGGACTAGCGGAGACCCAGTACTTC
TRBD1	TRBJ2-2	TRBV5-1	.	CASSLQGAQVDGELFF	TGCGCCAGCAGCTTGCAGGGGGCGCAGGTCGACGGGGAGCTGTTTTTT
TRBD1	TRBJ2-1	TRBV5-5	few	CASSEGQGDYNEQFF	TGTGCCAGCAGCGAAGGACAGGGAGACTACAATGAGCAGTTCTTC
.	TRBJ2-3	TRBV7-2	.	CASSFKSRDLDTQYF	TGTGCCAGCAGCTTCAAGTCCCGGGACTTAGATACGCAGTATTTT
TRBD2	TRBJ2-3	TRBV7-6	.	CASSPRTSGSTDTQYF	TGTGCCAGCAGCCCCCGGACTAGCGGGAGCACAGATACGCAGTATTTT
.	TRBJ2-2	TRBV12-5	.	CASGSGQAGELFF	TGTGCTAGTGGGAGTGGTCAGGCCGGGGAGCTGTTTTTT